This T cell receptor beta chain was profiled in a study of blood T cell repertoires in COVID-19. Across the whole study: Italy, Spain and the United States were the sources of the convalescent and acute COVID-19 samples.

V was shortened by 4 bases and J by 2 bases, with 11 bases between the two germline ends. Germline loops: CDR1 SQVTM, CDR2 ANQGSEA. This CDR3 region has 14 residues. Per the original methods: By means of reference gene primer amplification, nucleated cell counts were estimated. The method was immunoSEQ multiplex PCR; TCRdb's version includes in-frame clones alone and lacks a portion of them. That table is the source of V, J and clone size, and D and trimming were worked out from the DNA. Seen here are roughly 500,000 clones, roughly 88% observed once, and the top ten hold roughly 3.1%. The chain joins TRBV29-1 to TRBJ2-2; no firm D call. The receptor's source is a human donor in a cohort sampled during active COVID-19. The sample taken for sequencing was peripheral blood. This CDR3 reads CSVVSQRNTGELFF. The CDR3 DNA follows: TGCAGCGTTGTCTCTCAGCGAAACACCGGGGAGCTGTTTTTT.